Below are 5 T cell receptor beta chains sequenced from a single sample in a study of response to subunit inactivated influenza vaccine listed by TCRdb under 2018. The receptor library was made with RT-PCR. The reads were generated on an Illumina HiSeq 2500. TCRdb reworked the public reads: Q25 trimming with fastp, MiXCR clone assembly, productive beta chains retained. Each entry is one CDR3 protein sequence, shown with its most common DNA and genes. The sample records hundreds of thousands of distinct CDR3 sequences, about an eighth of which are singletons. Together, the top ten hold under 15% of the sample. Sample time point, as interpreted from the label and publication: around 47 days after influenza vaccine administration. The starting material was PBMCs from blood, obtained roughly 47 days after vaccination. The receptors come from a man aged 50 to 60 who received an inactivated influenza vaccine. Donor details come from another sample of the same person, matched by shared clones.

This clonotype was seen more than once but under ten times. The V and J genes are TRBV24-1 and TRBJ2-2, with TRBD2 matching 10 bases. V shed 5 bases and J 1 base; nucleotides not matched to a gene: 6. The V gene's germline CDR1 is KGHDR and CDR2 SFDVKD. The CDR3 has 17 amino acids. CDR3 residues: CATSAPASGRNTGELFF. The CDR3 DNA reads TGTGCCACCAGTGCCCCTGCTAGCGGGAGGAACACCGGGGAGCTGTTTTTT.

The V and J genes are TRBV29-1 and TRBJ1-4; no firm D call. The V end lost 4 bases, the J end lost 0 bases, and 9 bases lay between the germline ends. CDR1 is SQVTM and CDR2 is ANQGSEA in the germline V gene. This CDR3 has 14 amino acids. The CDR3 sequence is CSVAETATNEKLFF. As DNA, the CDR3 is TGCAGCGTTGCCGAGACGGCAACTAATGAAAAACTGTTTTTT.

In DNA, the CDR3 is TGTGCCAGCAACTCTATAGGGGAATTTGGCACCGGGGAGCTGTTTTTT. This gives the protein CASNSIGEFGTGELFF. V and J are TRBV6-1 and TRBJ2-2; D is possibly TRBD1 (5 bases). Germline loops: CDR1 MNHNS, CDR2 SASEGT. The CDR3 has 16 residues. Trimming shortened V by 7 bases and J by 4 bases, and 19 bases separated the two germline ends.

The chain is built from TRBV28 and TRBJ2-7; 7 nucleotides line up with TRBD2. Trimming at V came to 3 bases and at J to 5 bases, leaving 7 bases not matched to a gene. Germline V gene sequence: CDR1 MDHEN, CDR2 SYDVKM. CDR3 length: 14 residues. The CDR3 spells CASSLAGETNEQYF. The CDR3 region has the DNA TGTGCCAGCAGTTTGGCGGGAGAAACCAACGAGCAGTACTTC.

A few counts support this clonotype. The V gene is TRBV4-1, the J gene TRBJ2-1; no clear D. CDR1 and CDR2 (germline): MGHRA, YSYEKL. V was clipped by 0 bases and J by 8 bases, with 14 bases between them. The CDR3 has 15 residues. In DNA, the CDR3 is TGCGCCAGCAGCCAAGAGTTCAACACAGTCGATGAGCAGTTCTTC. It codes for CASSQEFNTVDEQFF.